Each of the 18 T cell receptor beta chains below was sequenced from the same sample in a study of vaccination and CD4 T cells after COVID-19. No antigen has been assigned to these receptors. As for treatment: approximately 10-day PBMC culture with coronavirus spike peptide pools or control peptides (ViraFEST assay). With the Oncomine TCR Beta short-read assay, DNA from cultured CD4+ T cells was sequenced. TCRdb reanalysed the PCR reads using MiXCR and keeps one entry per CDR3 protein. The profile shows several thousand distinct CDR3 sequences, 55% to 65% of them singletons. Source material: CD4+ T cells from blood, cultured in vitro. Every receptor here comes from a human donor who had recovered from COVID-19.

This clonotype was seen a handful of times. The CDR3 loop is CASSSYPEGGAFF. CDR3 in DNA: TGTGCCAGCAGCTCCTACCCGGAGGGGGGAGCTTTCTTT. This chain connects TRBV7-9 to TRBJ1-1, with D perhaps matching TRBD1 (6 bases). This CDR3 region has 13 residues. Between the trimmed V and J ends, which lost 4 bases and 10 bases, there was a span of 16 bases. Germline CDR1 and CDR2: SEHNR and FQNEAQ (reference sequence).

This clonotype has only a few counts. For the CDR3, the DNA is TGTGCCAGCAGTTACTCAGGGTACCGGGTGGATGGCTACACCTTC. The encoded protein is CASSYSGYRVDGYTF. The chain employs TRBV6-5 and TRBJ1-2; no reliable D call. CDR1 and CDR2 from the germline V gene are MNHEY and SVGAGI. The CDR3 runs 15 residues. V dropped 0 bases and J dropped 6 bases, with 14 bases sitting between them.

V usage is TRBV5-4 and J usage is TRBJ1-6, with 9 bases that match TRBD1. From germline, CDR1 is SGHNT and CDR2 YYREEE (reference sequence). The J segment lost 12 bases and the V segment lost 4 bases, leaving 8 bases of the junction unmatched. The CDR3 is 14 residues long. DNA for the CDR3: TGTGCCAGCAGCAGCCGGGACAGGGTCCTACCCCTCCACTTT. Protein: CASSSRDRVLPLHF. Variable domain in full (rest from reference TRBV5-4 and TRBJ1-6): ETGVTQSPTHLIKTRGQQVTLRCSSQSGHNTVSWYQQALGQGPQFIFQYYREEENGRGNFPPRFSGLQFPNYSSELNVNALELDDSALYLCASSSRDRVLPLHFGNGTRLTVT.

The chain employs TRBV20-1 and TRBJ1-2; TRBD1 matches 10 bases. The trim removed 6 bases at V and 6 bases at J, leaving 7 bases unmatched. Per the germline V gene, CDR1 is DFQATT and CDR2 is SNEGSKA (reference sequence). This CDR3 has 13 amino acids. The CDR3 reads CSARQGAGDGYTF. CDR3 nucleotide sequence: TGCAGTGCCCGACAGGGGGCGGGTGATGGCTACACCTTC.

This chain uses TRBV6-5 with TRBJ1-1; D is unclear. This CDR3 is 15 amino acids long. Trimming left V 0 bases short and J 1 base short, with 9 bases between. The V gene's germline CDR1 is MNHEY and CDR2 SVGAGI. DNA of the CDR3: TGTGCCAGCAGTTACTCTACCAGAAAGAACACTGAAGCTTTCTTT. Protein sequence: CASSYSTRKNTEAFF.

The chain joins TRBV6-5 to TRBJ2-3; perhaps TRBD1 as D (8 bases). The length of the CDR3 is 16 residues. The V gene lost 2 bases and the J gene lost 3 bases, with 15 bases spanning the gap. In germline, CDR1 is MNHEY, CDR2 SVGAGI. CDR3 in amino acids: CASSYLYRGGTDTQYF. The CDR3 DNA sequence: TGTGCCAGCAGTTACCTTTACAGGGGGGGAACAGATACGCAGTATTTT.

V gene TRBV24-1 combines with J gene TRBJ2-3; the match to TRBD2 covers 7 bases. CDR3 length equals 15 residues. The trim removed 5 bases at V and 2 bases at J, leaving 6 bases unmatched. Germline assignment: CDR1 KGHDR and CDR2 SFDVKD. CDR3: CATSGERGTTDTQYF. CDR3 in DNA: TGTGCCACCAGTGGGGAGCGGGGAACCACAGATACGCAGTATTTT.

The DNA for the CDR3 is TGTGCCAGCAGTGACGCCGGGACGGTGAGATGTCAAGAGACCCAGTACTTC. Encoded protein: CASSDAGTVRCQETQYF. The chain combines TRBV6-4 with TRBJ2-5; perhaps D is TRBD1 or TRBD2 (5 bases each). The CDR3 sequence is 17 residues long. The germline V gene encodes CDR1 MRHNA and CDR2 SNTAGT. V lost 2 bases, J lost 2 bases, and 18 bases lay in between.

The CDR3 DNA reads as TGCAGTGCTAGAGGGGGCAGGGGGCCTACTTCGCCCGCCAACACTGAAGCTTTCTTT. It is translated as CSARGGRGPTSPANTEAFF. The chain has TRBV20-1 and TRBJ1-1, with 8 nucleotides matching TRBD1. The CDR3 is 19 amino acids. Trimming at V came to 1 base and at J to 2 bases, leaving 18 bases not matched to a gene. Looked up from germline, CDR1 is DFQATT and CDR2 is SNEGSKA (reference sequence).

This chain uses TRBV7-2 with TRBJ2-7; weak D call: TRBD1 (5 bases). Germline CDR1 and CDR2: SGHTA and FQGNSA. The ends were cut back, 2 bases at V and 2 bases at J, with 13 bases in the middle. The CDR3 covers 15 residues. CDR3 amino acids: CASSLSLGQTYEQYF. As DNA, the CDR3 is TGTGCCAGCAGCTTATCTCTTGGACAAACCTACGAGCAGTACTTC.

The chain couples TRBV6-1 to TRBJ1-2, with TRBD1 as a possible D gene (5 bases). The CDR3 consists of 13 residues. Germline V gene lookup returns CDR1 MNHNS and CDR2 SASEGT. V lost 7 bases and J 5 bases, leaving 14 bases between the germline ends. CDR3: CASTDGGFYGYTF. CDR3 DNA sequence: TGTGCCAGCACCGACGGGGGGTTTTATGGCTACACCTTC.

J is TRBJ1-3 and V is TRBV7-9; D may be TRBD1 (5 bases). Germline V gives CDR1 SEHNR, CDR2 FQNEAQ (reference sequence). The V and J ends lost 3 bases and 4 bases respectively, with 16 bases between them. CDR3 length: 16 residues. As DNA, the CDR3 is TGTGCCAGCAGCTTGGCCCTACCCGGGGGAGGAAACACCATATATTTT. This translates into CASSLALPGGGNTIYF.

This chain uses TRBV20-1 with TRBJ2-1, with TRBD1 matching over 9 bases. V lost 5 bases to trimming and J lost 4 bases; unmatched junction nucleotides: 12. Germline V gene data show CDR1 as DFQATT and CDR2 as SNEGSKA (reference sequence). The CDR3 covers 16 residues. CDR3 nucleotides: TGCAGTGCTCCGAATGACAGGGGGTTTCTGTACAATGAGCAGTTCTTC. Protein sequence: CSAPNDRGFLYNEQFF.

Worth noting for this clonotype: The junction departs from the called germline gene at one end, perhaps through a read error. This chain connects TRBV19 to TRBJ1-1; unclear D gene. Germline lookup yields CDR1 LNHDA and CDR2 SQIVND (reference sequence). The CDR3 runs to 15 residues. The CDR3 DNA reads TGTGCCAGTAGTAAAGTAACAGCAATGAACACTGGAGCTTTCTTT. It yields the protein CASSKVTAMNTGAFF.

The rearrangement links TRBV19 to TRBJ1-5; no clear D gene. The V gene lost 4 bases and the J gene lost 4 bases, with 14 bases spanning the gap. The CDR3 runs 15 residues. Germline CDR1 LNHDA, CDR2 SQIVND (reference sequence). CDR3 protein: CASSRSGRLNQPQHF. The CDR3 DNA follows: TGTGCCAGTAGTAGGTCTGGGCGGCTAAATCAGCCCCAGCATTTT.

The genes are TRBV6-5 and TRBJ1-2, with D possibly being TRBD1 (6 bases). The germline CDR1 and CDR2 sequences are MNHEY and SVGAGI. CDR3 length equals 15 residues. V gave up 6 bases and J gave up 0 bases, with 14 bases separating them. In DNA form, the CDR3 reads TGTGCCAGCAGGTACCTACAGGGTTCTAACTATGGCTACACCTTC. It yields the protein CASRYLQGSNYGYTF.

The gene calls are TRBV5-4 and TRBJ1-1; the match to TRBD1 covers 8 bases. Germline V gives CDR1 SGHNT, CDR2 YYREEE (reference sequence). V gave up 7 bases and J gave up 1 base; unmatched junction bases: 12. The CDR3 covers 16 residues. The CDR3 loop is CASARPGQEKNTEAFF. CDR3 DNA sequence: TGTGCCAGCGCTCGACCGGGACAGGAGAAGAACACTGAAGCTTTCTTT.

In its sample, this clonotype was seen a few times. The J gene is TRBJ1-6, the V gene TRBV10-3; 8 bases agree with TRBD1. Germline assignment: CDR1 ENHRY and CDR2 SYGVKD. The CDR3 is made up of 14 amino acids. J was trimmed by 10 bases and V by 3 bases; bases with no gene match: 5. CDR3 bases: TGTGCCATCAGTGACGACAGGGGACGGTCACCCCTCCACTTT. Translated: CAISDDRGRSPLHF.